Listed below are T cell receptor beta chains from one sample, sequenced in a study of graft-versus-host responses after intestinal transplantation. TCRdb's copy holds only in-frame clones and misses some; the assay was immunoSEQ multiplex PCR. The sample has about 4,000 clones; roughly 71% are singletons. The input for sequencing was ileum tissue, taken 105 days after intestinal transplantation. Every receptor here comes from a human patient who received an intestinal transplant, so some T cells may come from the graft donor. CDR3s include the opening cysteine and the closing phenylalanine or tryptophan. D genes are given only for firm matches. For some rows the clone size is stated as once, few or many, or as a class when expanded; others skip it.

abundance: -
d_gene: TRBD2
v_gene: TRBV10-3
j_gene: TRBJ2-2
len: 17
CDR3nt: TGTGCCATCAGCGGGACTACGACTAGCGTGAACACCGGGGAGCTGTTTTTT
CDR3aa: CAISGTTTSVNTGELFF

abundance: -
d_gene: -
v_gene: TRBV7-2
j_gene: TRBJ2-6
len: 19
CDR3nt: TGTGCCAGCAGCTTGGATGCCAGAGACGACAAAAGTCGGGCCAACGTCCTGACTTTC
CDR3aa: CASSLDARDDKSRANVLTF

abundance: -
d_gene: -
v_gene: TRBV7-8
j_gene: TRBJ2-1
len: 16
CDR3nt: TGTGCCAGCAGCTTACGGGTCAGTAGCGAGATAAATGAGCAGTTCTTC
CDR3aa: CASSLRVSSEINEQFF

abundance: -
d_gene: TRBD2
v_gene: TRBV19
j_gene: TRBJ2-2
len: 14
CDR3nt: TGTGCCTCATCGGGACTAGCGTTACCCGGGGAGCTGTTTTTT
CDR3aa: CASSGLALPGELFF

abundance: -
d_gene: -
v_gene: TRBV11-3
j_gene: TRBJ2-3
len: 16
CDR3nt: TGTGCCAGCAGCTCCCCCCGAATAGTGGGCCCAGATACGCAGTATTTT
CDR3aa: CASSSPRIVGPDTQYF

abundance: -
d_gene: -
v_gene: TRBV25-1
j_gene: TRBJ2-7
len: 14
CDR3nt: TGTGCCAGCACTGGGGACGGGGACACCTACGAGCAGTACTTC
CDR3aa: CASTGDGDTYEQYF

abundance: -
d_gene: -
v_gene: TRBV7-9
j_gene: TRBJ2-1
len: 16
CDR3nt: TGTGCCAGCAGCCCAAAGAGGAGCGTGTCCTACAATGAGCAGTTCTTC
CDR3aa: CASSPKRSVSYNEQFF

abundance: -
d_gene: TRBD1
v_gene: TRBV18
j_gene: TRBJ2-2
len: 16
CDR3nt: TGTGCCAGCCCAGAAGTCTCCGGACAGGGGGCCGGGGAGCTGTTTTTT
CDR3aa: CASPEVSGQGAGELFF

abundance: -
d_gene: TRBD1
v_gene: TRBV28
j_gene: TRBJ1-2
len: 14
CDR3nt: TGTGCCAGCAGTCCTCTGCAGGGGGCGGCGGGCTACACCTTC
CDR3aa: CASSPLQGAAGYTF

abundance: -
d_gene: -
v_gene: TRBV11-2
j_gene: TRBJ1-1
len: 12
CDR3nt: TGTGCCAGCAGCCTTCAGGGCACTGAAGCTTTCTTT
CDR3aa: CASSLQGTEAFF

abundance: -
d_gene: -
v_gene: TRBV6-8
j_gene: TRBJ2-3
len: 12
CDR3nt: TGTGCCAGCACCCGATTGAGGGATACGCAGTATTTT
CDR3aa: CASTRLRDTQYF

abundance: -
d_gene: TRBD2
v_gene: TRBV13
j_gene: TRBJ2-6
len: 18
CDR3nt: TGTGCCAGCAGCCCATCATGGACTAGCGGGACTGGGGCCAACGTCCTGACTTTC
CDR3aa: CASSPSWTSGTGANVLTF

abundance: -
d_gene: -
v_gene: TRBV2
j_gene: TRBJ2-5
len: 14
CDR3nt: TGTGCCAGCAGATTGGACGGAAACCAAGAGACCCAGTACTTC
CDR3aa: CASRLDGNQETQYF

abundance: large
d_gene: -
v_gene: TRBV10-3
j_gene: TRBJ1-2
len: 11
CDR3nt: TGTGCCATCAGTGAGGGCGGAGGCTACACCTTC
CDR3aa: CAISEGGGYTF

abundance: -
d_gene: -
v_gene: TRBV15
j_gene: TRBJ1-1
len: 16
CDR3nt: TGTGCCACCAGCAGAGATGGCCCCTCTCTGGGAGATGAAGCTTTCTTT
CDR3aa: CATSRDGPSLGDEAFF

abundance: few
d_gene: TRBD2
v_gene: TRBV2
j_gene: TRBJ2-7
len: 12
CDR3nt: TGTGCCAGCAGTGGGACTAGCTACGAGCAGTACTTC
CDR3aa: CASSGTSYEQYF

abundance: -
d_gene: -
v_gene: TRBV28
j_gene: TRBJ1-5
len: 15
CDR3nt: TGTGCCAGCAGTTTATTCAGGGCTGGCAATCAGCCCCAGCATTTT
CDR3aa: CASSLFRAGNQPQHF

abundance: -
d_gene: -
v_gene: TRBV2
j_gene: TRBJ1-2
len: 12
CDR3nt: TGTGCCAGCGGCTCGGGACTCTATGGCTACACCTTC
CDR3aa: CASGSGLYGYTF

abundance: -
d_gene: -
v_gene: TRBV4-2
j_gene: TRBJ2-2
len: 20
CDR3nt: TGTGCCAGCAGCCGATCATCGTACCAGGGGACATTAGTTTCGGCCGGGGAGCTGTTTTTT
CDR3aa: CASSRSSYQGTLVSAGELFF

abundance: once
d_gene: -
v_gene: TRBV10-3
j_gene: TRBJ1-1
len: 14
CDR3nt: TGTGCCATCAGTGAGTCTCTAGGACAGAATGAAGCTTTCTTT
CDR3aa: CAISESLGQNEAFF

abundance: large
d_gene: TRBD1
v_gene: TRBV6-4
j_gene: TRBJ1-2
len: 16
CDR3nt: TGTGCCAGCAGTGACTCGAGGGGGCAGGGCTCCGATGGCTACACCTTC
CDR3aa: CASSDSRGQGSDGYTF

abundance: -
d_gene: -
v_gene: TRBV7-2
j_gene: TRBJ2-7
len: 14
CDR3nt: TGTGCCAGCAGCCCACCCTACAGTACCTACGAGCAGTACTTC
CDR3aa: CASSPPYSTYEQYF

abundance: -
d_gene: TRBD1
v_gene: TRBV30
j_gene: TRBJ1-5
len: 16
CDR3nt: TGTGCCTGGAGTGCGGGACAGGTATTCGGCAATCAGCCCCAGCATTTT
CDR3aa: CAWSAGQVFGNQPQHF

abundance: -
d_gene: -
v_gene: TRBV19
j_gene: TRBJ1-2
len: 18
CDR3nt: TGTGCCAGTAGGAGGTGGGGACGTCCTAGTATTACAAAGTATGGCTACACCTTC
CDR3aa: CASRRWGRPSITKYGYTF

abundance: -
d_gene: TRBD2
v_gene: TRBV2
j_gene: TRBJ2-7
len: 14
CDR3nt: TGTGCCAACAGGGGTGATAGCGGGGGGTACGAGCAGTACTTC
CDR3aa: CANRGDSGGYEQYF

abundance: -
d_gene: TRBD2
v_gene: TRBV6-1
j_gene: TRBJ2-3
len: 15
CDR3nt: TGTGCCAGCAGTGAAAGTGCGGGAGGCACAGATACGCAGTATTTT
CDR3aa: CASSESAGGTDTQYF

abundance: -
d_gene: TRBD2
v_gene: TRBV15
j_gene: TRBJ2-3
len: 15
CDR3nt: TGTGCCACCAGCAGGCGGACTAGTGATCCAGATACGCAGTATTTT
CDR3aa: CATSRRTSDPDTQYF

abundance: -
d_gene: -
v_gene: TRBV4-2
j_gene: TRBJ2-5
len: 15
CDR3nt: TGTGCCAGCAGCCCACAACGGGGCTGGCAGGGGACCCAGTACTTC
CDR3aa: CASSPQRGWQGTQYF

abundance: once
d_gene: -
v_gene: TRBV2
j_gene: TRBJ2-1
len: 14
CDR3nt: TGTGCCAGCAGTATCACAGGACCGTCCAATGAGCAGTTCTTC
CDR3aa: CASSITGPSNEQFF

abundance: -
d_gene: TRBD1
v_gene: TRBV30
j_gene: TRBJ1-3
len: 15
CDR3nt: TGTGCCTGGAGTGTAAGGACAGGGGCTGGAAACACCATATATTTT
CDR3aa: CAWSVRTGAGNTIYF

abundance: -
d_gene: TRBD2
v_gene: TRBV9
j_gene: TRBJ2-1
len: 16
CDR3nt: TGTGCCAGCAGCGTAGGACTAGCGGGGGGGTACAATGAGCAGTTCTTC
CDR3aa: CASSVGLAGGYNEQFF

abundance: few
d_gene: -
v_gene: TRBV4-1
j_gene: TRBJ2-3
len: 14
CDR3nt: TGCGCCAGCAGCCAAGCGGGGGTGGTCGATACGCAGTATTTT
CDR3aa: CASSQAGVVDTQYF

abundance: once
d_gene: TRBD2
v_gene: TRBV9
j_gene: TRBJ2-1
len: 16
CDR3nt: TGTGCCAGCAGCACCGACCCGGGACTAGCAGGTAATGAGCAGTTCTTC
CDR3aa: CASSTDPGLAGNEQFF

abundance: -
d_gene: TRBD1
v_gene: TRBV6-1
j_gene: TRBJ1-2
len: 11
CDR3nt: TGTGCCAGCAGACAGGGGTATGGCTACACCTTC
CDR3aa: CASRQGYGYTF

abundance: -
d_gene: TRBD1
v_gene: TRBV5-1
j_gene: TRBJ2-1
len: 11
CDR3nt: TGCGCCAGCAGCCGACAGGGTGAGCAGTTCTTC
CDR3aa: CASSRQGEQFF

abundance: -
d_gene: -
v_gene: TRBV4-1
j_gene: TRBJ1-1
len: 13
CDR3nt: TGCGCCAGCAGCCAAGCCAGGGAACTTGAAGCTTTCTTT
CDR3aa: CASSQARELEAFF

abundance: -
d_gene: TRBD2
v_gene: TRBV4-2
j_gene: TRBJ2-3
len: 17
CDR3nt: TGTGCCAGCAGCCAGGCGGAGACTAGCGGGATGCCAGATACGCAGTATTTT
CDR3aa: CASSQAETSGMPDTQYF

abundance: -
d_gene: -
v_gene: TRBV10-3
j_gene: TRBJ2-2
len: 15
CDR3nt: TGTGCCATCAGTGAGTCCACAGGAAGGACCGGGGAGCTGTTTTTT
CDR3aa: CAISESTGRTGELFF

abundance: -
d_gene: -
v_gene: TRBV7-3
j_gene: TRBJ2-3
len: 14
CDR3nt: TGTGCCCCTAGGCCGGGCGCAGGCACAGATACGCAGTATTTT
CDR3aa: CAPRPGAGTDTQYF

abundance: few
d_gene: -
v_gene: TRBV6-1
j_gene: TRBJ1-1
len: 15
CDR3nt: TGTGCCAGCAGTGAACCGGTGGCCGCGAACACTGAAGCTTTCTTT
CDR3aa: CASSEPVAANTEAFF